The T cell receptor (beta chain) under discussion was sequenced for a study of T cells in Graves' hyperthyroidism and ophthalmopathy. Study-wide results and limits: Among thyroid clonotypes expanded above 0.001, most also appeared in blood. Ophthalmopathy was model-predicted a median about six months pre-onset.

Germline lookup yields CDR1 LNHDA and CDR2 SQIVND (reference sequence). V was trimmed by 5 bases and J by 7 bases, leaving 5 bases between them. The CDR3 is 10 amino acids. Patients were excluded because of uncontrolled infection, other autoimmune disease, pregnancy or lactation. Clinical symptoms, serum thyroxine, TRAb, thyroid ultrasound and orbital computed tomography informed diagnoses. From RNA transcripts, TCR beta CDR3 regions were amplified. HTBI primers were employed in a first-round RT-PCR of the TCR CDR3. TCRdb reprocessed the multiplex PCR reads via MiXCR and lists one record per CDR3 protein. Of 500,000 to 650,000 distinct CDR3 sequences listed, around 43% were seen once; the top ten hold about 43%. With regard to this clonotype: The target antigen is unknown.

The clonotype comes from an adult woman with Graves' disease, either hyperthyroidism or ophthalmopathy (not recorded which). The sequencing sample was made of peripheral blood or thyroid tissue (not recorded which). The rearrangement uses TRBV19 and TRBJ1-1; unclear D gene. CDR3 protein: CASSAHEAFF. The DNA of the CDR3 is TGTGCCAGTAGTGCCCATGAAGCTTTCTTT. Combining the CDR3 with reference TRBV19 and TRBJ1-1 gives the whole variable domain DGGITQSPKYLFRKEGQNVTLSCEQNLNHDAMYWYRQDPGQGLRLIYYSQIVNDFQKGDIAEGYSVSREKKESFPLTVTSAQKNPTAFYLCASSAHEAFFGQGTRLTVV.